This TCR beta chain was retrieved from a study of cytomegalovirus exposure and HLA in healthy donors. Study-wide results and caveats: Most TCR sequences proved rare, with some public TCRs found in many donors. Most of the CMV-associated TCR beta chains (in a later analysis) appeared to be HLA-restricted. Several of the most significant clusters appeared, in a later analysis, to be linked to common viral pathogens. In an earlier analysis, most TCR beta V segments were productive about 90% or about 30% of the time.

Primers: 60 Vbeta forward and 13 Jbeta reverse. The method was immunoSEQ multiplex PCR; TCRdb's version includes in-frame clones alone and lacks a portion of them. The sample includes under 85,000 clones, 60% to 80% seen only once; the top ten take less than 20%. Germline loops: CDR1 SQVTM, CDR2 ANQGSEA. V was pared by 0 bases and J by 4 bases, with 15 bases between. CDR3 length: 16 residues. This clone was seen a handful of times. Its antigen is unidentified. The source material was PBMCs. The sequence derives from a man between 40 and 49 years old in good health and CMV-seropositive. The rearrangement links TRBV29-1 to TRBJ2-2, with D possibly being TRBD2 (6 bases). The CDR3 sequence: CSVEDRPGVGTGELFF. CDR3 sequence (DNA): TGCAGCGTTGAAGATCGACCGGGGGTGGGCACCGGGGAGCTGTTTTTT.